This TCR beta chain was recorded in a study of blood T cell repertoires in COVID-19. Using immunoSEQ multiplex PCR, the repertoire was profiled, and TCRdb retains in-frame clones only, with some absent. The sample lists 240,000 or so clones; under 85% were seen once. Germline CDR1 reads DFQATT; CDR2 reads SNEGSKA (reference sequence). The CDR3 is 11 amino acids. The V and J ends lost 7 bases and 7 bases, in that order; junction bases with no gene match: 7. Sequenced material: peripheral blood. This TCR came from a young man who had recovered from COVID-19. This sequence joins TRBV20-1 and TRBJ2-7; TRBD2 aligns across 7 bases. As DNA, the CDR3 is TGCAGTGTCCGGGGGGAGCGGGAGCAGTACTTC. Translation gives CSVRGEREQYF.